The 20 T cell receptor beta chains in this list originate from one sample, sequenced in a study of blood T cell repertoires in COVID-19. Profiling relied on immunoSEQ multiplex PCR, and the TCRdb table lists in-frame clones only, not all of them. The repertoire holds just over 250,000 clones, with around 84% as singletons. The sample consisted of PBMCs or T cells enriched from blood (not recorded which). The receptors shown here come from a man under 40 with acute COVID-19.

The chain recombines TRBV14 with TRBJ2-5; tentatively, D is TRBD2 (6 bases). Germline CDR1 reads SGHDN; CDR2 reads FVKESK. The germline V and J ends were trimmed by 4 bases and 4 bases, with 25 bases remaining between them. This CDR3 has 18 amino acids. For the CDR3, the DNA is TGTGCCAGCAGCCCACCACAAGATCTCGTAGGAGGGCTAGAGACCCAGTACTTC. Protein: CASSPPQDLVGGLETQYF. Full variable domain (rest looked up from reference TRBV14 and TRBJ2-5): EAGVTQFPSHSVIEKGQTVTLRCDPISGHDNLYWYRRVMGKEIKFLLHFVKESKQDESGMPNNRFLAERTGGTYSTLKVQPAELEDSGVYFCASSPPQDLVGGLETQYFGPGTRLLVL.

This clone was seen once. V gene TRBV5-8 combines with J gene TRBJ2-2; no clear D. The V end was cut by 2 bases, the J end by 5 bases, with 10 bases between. The germline CDR1 and CDR2 sequences are SGHTS and YDEGEE. This CDR3 is built from 14 residues. CDR3 residues: CASSFTWRTGELFF. The DNA for the CDR3 is TGTGCCAGCAGCTTCACTTGGCGGACCGGGGAGCTGTTTTTT.

The rearrangement joins TRBV19 to TRBJ2-3; maybe TRBD2 (5 bases). The CDR3 consists of 14 residues. The ends were cut back, 5 bases at V and 1 base at J, with 10 bases in the middle. From germline, CDR1 is LNHDA and CDR2 SQIVND (reference sequence). The DNA of the CDR3 is TGTGCCAGTAGTGAGGGTATGGGCACAGATACGCAGTATTTT. It is translated as CASSEGMGTDTQYF.

V is TRBV7-9 and J is TRBJ2-2; D is perhaps TRBD1 (6 bases). Germline CDR1 reads SEHNR; CDR2 reads FQNEAQ (reference sequence). CDR3 length: 16 residues. Deletions cut 1 base from V and 1 base from J, with 10 bases between. The CDR3 bases are TGTGCCAGCAGCTTAGTGACAGGCTGGAACACCGGGGAGCTGTTTTTT. As protein: CASSLVTGWNTGELFF. The full variable domain, completed using reference TRBV7-9 and TRBJ2-2, is DTGVSQNPRHKITKRGQNVTFRCDPISEHNRLYWYRQTLGQGPEFLTYFQNEAQLEKSRLLSDRFSAERPKGSFSTLEIQRTEQGDSAMYLCASSLVTGWNTGELFFGEGSRLTVL.

The CDR3 coding sequence is TGTGCCAGCAGTGAATATCTCAGGTTTGGTGGCACTGAAGCTTTCTTT. This translates into CASSEYLRFGGTEAFF. The gene calls are TRBV25-1 and TRBJ1-1; D is uncertain. Per germline, CDR1 MGHDK and CDR2 SYGVNS. The CDR3 has 16 residues. With 0 bases removed from V and 4 bases from J, the gap between germline ends came to 15 bases.

The chain couples TRBV29-1 to TRBJ1-6, with 7 bases fitting TRBD1. Germline V CDR1 and CDR2: SQVTM, ANQGSEA. V shed 5 bases and J 7 bases; nucleotides not matched to a gene: 8. This CDR3 region has 14 residues. CDR3 coding DNA: TGCAGCGTTCAAGCCGGGACAGTGAATTCACCCCTCCACTTT. It codes for CSVQAGTVNSPLHF.

The chain joins TRBV7-9 to TRBJ2-5, with TRBD1 as a possible D gene (6 bases). Germline V gives CDR1 SEHNR, CDR2 FQNEAQ (reference sequence). CDR3 length: 12 residues. The ends were cut back, 6 bases at V and 5 bases at J, with 10 bases in the middle. CDR3 in amino acids: CASRGAGETQYF. DNA of the CDR3: TGTGCCAGCAGGGGGGCAGGGGAGACCCAGTACTTC.

With regard to this clone: The same CDR3 arises from other DNA sequences in this sample as well. V usage is TRBV5-1 and J usage is TRBJ1-2; D possibly corresponds to TRBD1 (6 bases). The germline V and J ends were trimmed by 0 bases and 3 bases, with 9 bases remaining between them. The CDR3 extends over 14 amino acids. Germline V lookup: CDR1 SGHRS, CDR2 YFSETQ. In DNA form, the CDR3 reads TGCGCCAGCAGCTTGGGACAGGCCGACTATGGCTACACCTTC. Amino acid sequence: CASSLGQADYGYTF.

The chain joins TRBV3-1 (or the pseudogene TRBV3-2) to TRBJ1-2; D not resolved. This CDR3 spans 14 amino acids. The V gene's germline CDR1 is LGHDT and CDR2 YNNKEL (reference sequence). V was shortened by 2 bases and J by 4 bases, with 11 bases between the two germline ends. For the CDR3, the DNA is TGTGCCAGCAGCCAAACGGGAGGCCTCTATGGCTACACCTTC. Its protein product is CASSQTGGLYGYTF.

This chain uses TRBV18 with TRBJ1-4; tentative D call: TRBD1 (6 bases). V lost 2 bases to trimming and J lost 5 bases, with 21 bases between them. CDR1 and CDR2 (germline): KGHSH, LQKENI. The CDR3 loop spans 18 amino acids. CDR3 loop: CASSPLTGGIGGNEKLFF. The CDR3 DNA reads as TGTGCCAGCTCACCATTGACAGGCGGTATTGGGGGAAATGAAAAACTGTTTTTT.

V usage is TRBV2 and J usage is TRBJ1-2; a weak D match, TRBD1 (5 bases). The CDR3 runs 15 residues. In germline, CDR1 is SNHLY, CDR2 FYNNEI. With 10 bases removed from V and 4 bases from J, the gap between germline ends came to 22 bases. The CDR3 sequence: CATNPGTVLGYGYTF. CDR3 nucleotide sequence: TGTGCCACCAACCCAGGGACTGTTCTGGGCTATGGCTACACCTTC.

Concerning this clone itself: The junction departs from the called germline gene at one end, perhaps through a read error. V gene TRBV5-1 combines with J gene TRBJ1-1; 11 bases line up with TRBD1. The CDR3 contains 18 residues. CDR1 and CDR2 (germline): SGHRS, YFSETQ. CDR3 sequence: CASSLASGTGGVNTEAFF. CDR3 nucleotides: TGTGCCAGCAGCTTGGCATCCGGGACAGGGGGGGTGAACACTGAAGCTTTCTTT.

This chain links TRBV19 with TRBJ1-2; TRBD1 might be the D (5 bases). Germline assignment: CDR1 LNHDA and CDR2 SQIVND (reference sequence). There are 13 residues in the CDR3. The V and J ends lost 3 bases and 6 bases respectively, with 11 bases between them. This chain's CDR3 is CASSIPGGDGYTF. As DNA, the CDR3 is TGTGCCAGTAGTATCCCCGGGGGGGATGGCTACACCTTC.

The chain recombines TRBV7-2 with TRBJ2-3; 7 nucleotides align to TRBD2. Unmatched junction bases numbered 8, after V lost 5 bases and J lost 0 bases. CDR1 is SGHTA, CDR2 FQGNSA, per germline. The CDR3 extends over 16 amino acids. The CDR3 DNA is TGTGCCAGCAGCCGCCCGGGACTACCTAGCACAGATACGCAGTATTTT. Translating it yields CASSRPGLPSTDTQYF. The full variable domain, completed using reference TRBV7-2 and TRBJ2-3, is GAGVSQSPSNKVTEKGKDVELRCDPISGHTALYWYRQSLGQGLEFLIYFQGNSAPDKSGLPSDRFSAERTGGSVSTLTIQRTQQEDSAVYLCASSRPGLPSTDTQYFGPGTRLTVL.

The chain uses TRBV19 and TRBJ2-2; no definite D call. The CDR3 covers 13 residues. Trimming removed 7 bases at V and 7 bases at J, with 13 bases between. Germline V gene lookup returns CDR1 LNHDA and CDR2 SQIVND (reference sequence). This chain's CDR3 is CASKEMDVGELFF. The DNA of the CDR3 is TGTGCCAGTAAGGAGATGGATGTCGGGGAGCTGTTTTTT.

This chain joins TRBV5-1 and TRBJ1-4; D might be TRBD1 (5 bases). V was clipped by 7 bases and J by 8 bases, with 18 bases between them. The V gene's germline CDR1 is SGHRS and CDR2 YFSETQ. The CDR3 runs 14 residues. Here the CDR3 reads CASRRGTVEEKLFF. CDR3 nucleotides: TGCGCCAGCCGTCGGGGGACGGTGGAAGAAAAACTGTTTTTT. The variable domain in full, completed from reference TRBV5-1 and TRBJ1-4, reads KAGVTQTPRYLIKTRGQQVTLSCSPISGHRSVSWYQQTPGQGLQFLFEYFSETQRNKGNFPGRFSGRQFSNSRSEMNVSTLELGDSALYLCASRRGTVEEKLFFGSGTQLSVL.

The V call is TRBV24-1, the J call TRBJ1-5; D not resolved. The CDR3 is 13 residues long. V was pared by 5 bases and J by 4 bases, with 8 bases between. Germline V gene lookup returns CDR1 KGHDR and CDR2 SFDVKD. The CDR3 nucleotides are TGTGCCACCAGTGTAGCTGGTAATCAGCCCCAGCATTTT. Its protein is CATSVAGNQPQHF.

This chain links TRBV4-2 with TRBJ2-5; 15 bases agree with TRBD2. CDR1 is LGHNA, CDR2 YNFKEQ, per germline. V lost 3 bases to trimming and J lost 2 bases; unmatched junction nucleotides: 4. This CDR3 has 17 residues. CDR3 in amino acids: CASSQVGLAGGQETQYF. The CDR3 DNA reads as TGTGCCAGCAGCCAGGTGGGACTAGCGGGGGGTCAAGAGACCCAGTACTTC.

The table lists this clone with a few counts. The chain joins TRBV19 to TRBJ1-2; D perhaps matches TRBD1 (6 bases). V gave up 7 bases and J gave up 5 bases, with 17 bases separating them. From germline, CDR1 is LNHDA and CDR2 SQIVND (reference sequence). CDR3 length: 14 residues. CDR3 nucleotide sequence: TGTGCCAGTACCACCTATGACAGGCGATATGGCTACACCTTC. Its protein is CASTTYDRRYGYTF. Based on the CDR3 plus reference TRBV19 and TRBJ1-2, the full variable domain is DGGITQSPKYLFRKEGQNVTLSCEQNLNHDAMYWYRQDPGQGLRLIYYSQIVNDFQKGDIAEGYSVSREKKESFPLTVTSAQKNPTAFYLCASTTYDRRYGYTFGSGTRLTVV.

The chain couples TRBV11-1 to TRBJ2-7; D is unresolved. Per germline, CDR1 SGHAT and CDR2 FQDESV (reference sequence). CDR3 size: 13 residues. V lost 6 bases to trimming and J lost 3 bases, with 12 bases between them. The CDR3 DNA sequence: TGTGCCAGCAGTTCTCCCCCAGGCTACGAGCAGTACGTC. It specifies CASSSPPGYEQYV.